This record concerns one TCR beta chain sequence. What it recognizes is unknown. The data were taken from a study of OX40 agonist ivuxolimab in advanced cancers. Study results and caveats: Mean expanded clone counts were higher in CD8+ than CD4+ T cells.

V dropped 2 bases and J dropped 5 bases, with 6 bases sitting between them. In germline, CDR1 is MNHEY, CDR2 SVGAGI. The CDR3 extends over 12 amino acids. The assay was immunoSEQ multiplex PCR, and TCRdb's table has in-frame clones only and misses some. This sample has 20,000 to 25,000 clones; approximately 80% occur once, and the top ten carry 15% to 20%. The clonotype comes from an adult with an advanced solid tumor such as melanoma, head and neck, liver or kidney cancer. Sequenced here: CD4+ or CD8+ T cells sorted from blood, sampled in a trial of the OX40 agonist ivuxolimab. The rearrangement links TRBV6-5 to TRBJ2-5; D may correspond to TRBD1 or TRBD2 (5 bases each). This chain's CDR3 is CASSYEGETQYF. CDR3 bases: TGTGCCAGCAGTTACGAGGGGGAGACCCAGTACTTC.